The clone carrying this TCR beta chain occurred a few times. The sample is drawn from a study of T-cell memory formation after mild COVID-19. TCRdb re-called the 5' RACE reads through MiXCR, storing one row per CDR3 protein. In the table there are about 100,000 distinct CDR3 sequences, about an eighth of which are singletons. V was shortened by 4 bases and J by 4 bases, with 12 bases between the two germline ends. The CDR3 totals 14 residues. Per germline, CDR1 SGHDT and CDR2 YYEEEE. This chain links TRBV5-6 with TRBJ2-1; weak D call: TRBD2 (5 bases). Input material: PBMCs or a T cell subset sorted from them (not recorded which). The receptor was isolated from a man between 18 and 35 years old who had mild COVID-19 (a few samples of this study predate the infection). Cell type and time point are not known. The CDR3 here is CASSGGWVYNEQFF. The CDR3 bases are TGTGCCAGCAGCGGCGGGTGGGTTTACAATGAGCAGTTCTTC.